This TCR beta chain stems from a study of T cells after yellow fever vaccination. Concerning this clonotype itself: Antigen: not known.

The trim removed 5 bases at V and 0 bases at J, leaving 17 bases unmatched. Germline-derived CDR1 and CDR2 are MNHNY and SVGAGI (reference sequence). The CDR3 loop spans 19 amino acids. Production of TCR cDNA was by 5'RACE template switching, which also added a universal primer site and UMIs. TCRdb re-derived calls from the 5' RACE reads in MiXCR, one entry per CDR3 protein. The repertoire holds about 120,000 distinct CDR3 sequences, with 7.5% to 10% as singletons. Overall study results and limits: The secondary response was weaker but peaked faster, day 5 versus 15.

The chain uses TRBV6-6 and TRBJ2-3; TRBD2 aligns across 7 bases. This specimen was CD8+ T cells sorted from PBMCs, taken on the day of the yellow fever booster vaccination. The TCR was taken from a man between 18 and 29 years old who received the YFV17D yellow fever vaccine. CDR3 nucleotide sequence: TGTGCCAGCAGTCAAACTATGGGCAGGGAGGGGCCCAGCACAGATACGCAGTATTTT. The encoded protein is CASSQTMGREGPSTDTQYF.